Only a few counts were recorded for the clone carrying this TCR beta chain. The germline gives CDR1 SGDLS, CDR2 YYNGEE. The CDR3 totals 15 residues. V gave up 4 bases and J gave up 4 bases; unmatched junction bases: 5. This sample is drawn from a study of T cells after yellow fever vaccination. 5'RACE template switching generated TCR cDNA, adding a universal primer site and UMIs. Each CDR3 protein gets one entry after TCRdb re-called the 5' RACE reads with MiXCR. Found here are 450,000 to 600,000 distinct CDR3 sequences, 17% of them singletons; the top ten hold around 16%. Sequencing used PBMCs, obtained 4 to 6 days after the first yellow fever vaccination. V is TRBV9 and J is TRBJ2-6; TRBD1 matches at 7 bases. The clonotype comes from a man between 18 and 35 years old who received the YFV17D yellow fever vaccine. As DNA, the CDR3 is TGTGCCAGCAGCTACCGGACAGGAGGGGCCAACGTCCTGACTTTC. It encodes CASSYRTGGANVLTF. The variable domain in full, with the rest retrieved from reference TRBV9 and TRBJ2-6, is DSGVTQTPKHLITATGQRVTLRCSPRSGDLSVYWYQQSLDQGLQFLIQYYNGEERAKGNILERFSAQQFPDLHSELNLSSLELGDSALYFCASSYRTGGANVLTFGAGSRLTVL.